A single sample is the source of the 12 T cell receptor beta chains below, sequenced in a study of cytomegalovirus exposure and HLA in healthy donors. PCR was performed using 60 Vbeta and 13 Jbeta primers. TCRdb keeps only in-frame clones here, not all; method: immunoSEQ multiplex PCR. The table records fewer than 150,000 clones, over 65% of them present only once. What was sequenced was PBMCs. The origin of the receptors is a woman aged 40-49 years in good health and CMV-seropositive.

This clone occurred once. The chain uses TRBV9 and TRBJ1-2; 12 bases are a match to TRBD1. This CDR3 is 14 amino acids long. Germline values: CDR1 SGDLS, CDR2 YYNGEE. The V and J ends lost 4 bases and 5 bases, in that order; junction bases with no gene match: 3. The CDR3 DNA is TGTGCCAGCAGCCGGGACAGGGGGCGTTATGGCTACACCTTC. Translating gives CASSRDRGRYGYTF.

V usage is TRBV5-6 and J usage is TRBJ2-3; D gene ambiguous. This CDR3 contains 15 residues. V lost 4 bases to trimming and J lost 0 bases, with 12 bases between them. In germline, CDR1 is SGHDT, CDR2 YYEEEE. As DNA, the CDR3 is TGTGCCAGCAGCAGTGCTTCAGGAAGCACAGATACGCAGTATTTT. Amino acids: CASSSASGSTDTQYF.

This clone came up once. The chain carries TRBV6-1 and TRBJ1-2; 7 bases agree with TRBD1. This CDR3 region has 13 residues. V dropped 6 bases and J dropped 4; count of bases not matched to a gene: 5. CDR1 and CDR2 (germline): MNHNS, SASEGT. This CDR3 reads CASRDRNTYGYTF. The CDR3 coding sequence is TGTGCCAGCAGGGACAGGAATACCTATGGCTACACCTTC.

The CDR3 DNA is TGTGCCAGCAGCCATCCGGGACAGGATAATGGCTACACCTTC. This sequence encodes CASSHPGQDNGYTF. The chain couples TRBV11-1 to TRBJ1-2; 8 bases map to TRBD1. Germline trimming cut 5 bases from V and 6 bases from J; bases unmatched to any gene: 8. The CDR3 extends over 14 amino acids. CDR1 is SGHAT, CDR2 FQDESV, per germline (reference sequence).

The V and J genes are TRBV19 and TRBJ1-2; no clear D. Germline CDR1 reads LNHDA; CDR2 reads SQIVND (reference sequence). The ends were cut back, 10 bases at V and 0 bases at J, with 15 bases in the middle. This CDR3 is built from 14 residues. CDR3 in amino acids: CATLPRGANYGYTF. CDR3 bases: TGTGCCACCCTACCCCGCGGGGCTAACTATGGCTACACCTTC.

The chain joins TRBV19 to TRBJ2-3; no reliable D call. This CDR3 has 15 residues. The V end lost 6 bases, the J end lost 0 bases, and 13 bases lay between the germline ends. CDR1 LNHDA and CDR2 SQIVND come from the germline V gene (reference sequence). CDR3 DNA: TGTGCCAGTAGCCTCAGAACAACGAGCACAGATACGCAGTATTTT. This codes for CASSLRTTSTDTQYF. Combining the CDR3 with reference TRBV19 and TRBJ2-3 gives the whole variable domain DGGITQSPKYLFRKEGQNVTLSCEQNLNHDAMYWYRQDPGQGLRLIYYSQIVNDFQKGDIAEGYSVSREKKESFPLTVTSAQKNPTAFYLCASSLRTTSTDTQYFGPGTRLTVL.

This clone was found a few times. The genes are TRBV7-2 and TRBJ2-5; a possible D gene is TRBD2 (5 bases). The CDR3 sequence is 13 residues long. V was cut by 5 bases and J by 4 bases, with 11 bases left in between. Germline CDR1 is SGHTA and CDR2 is FQGNSA. CDR3 residues: CASSPSSGETQYF. CDR3 nucleotides: TGTGCCAGCAGCCCTAGCAGCGGAGAGACCCAGTACTTC.

This chain links TRBV5-4 with TRBJ2-7; no reliable D call. V was cut by 2 bases and J by 3 bases, with 6 bases left in between. This CDR3 has 12 residues. Germline lookup yields CDR1 SGHNT and CDR2 YYREEE (reference sequence). The CDR3 sequence is CASSFGGYEQYF. CDR3 DNA: TGTGCCAGCAGCTTCGGCGGCTACGAGCAGTACTTC.

In its sample, this clone was seen a few times. The V gene is TRBV5-1, the J gene TRBJ1-2, with TRBD1 matching 10 bases. The CDR3 sequence is 15 residues long. CDR1 is SGHRS, CDR2 YFSETQ, per germline. With 4 bases clipped from V and 4 bases from J, the junction kept 7 bases outside the gene matches. The CDR3 DNA follows: TGCGCCAGCAGCACGACAGGGGGCTACTTCTATGGCTACACCTTC. This gives the protein CASSTTGGYFYGYTF. Combining the CDR3 with reference TRBV5-1 and TRBJ1-2 gives the whole variable domain KAGVTQTPRYLIKTRGQQVTLSCSPISGHRSVSWYQQTPGQGLQFLFEYFSETQRNKGNFPGRFSGRQFSNSRSEMNVSTLELGDSALYLCASSTTGGYFYGYTFGSGTRLTVV.

This chain connects TRBV5-4 to TRBJ1-1; D is undetermined. The CDR3 has 14 amino acids. Germline V lookup: CDR1 SGHNT, CDR2 YYREEE (reference sequence). V lost 4 bases and J 0 bases, leaving 10 bases between the germline ends. The CDR3 protein is CASSIEPMNTEAFF. For the CDR3, the DNA is TGTGCCAGCAGCATTGAGCCCATGAACACTGAAGCTTTCTTT.

The chain combines TRBV11-3 with TRBJ2-3; D not resolved. The CDR3 has 15 residues. CDR1 SGHNT and CDR2 YENEEA come from the germline V gene. Trimming shortened V by 1 base and J by 9 bases, and 17 bases separated the two germline ends. The CDR3 DNA reads as TGTGCCAGCAGCTTAGTTTTCCAGGCCCTTAACACGCAGTATTTT. It codes for CASSLVFQALNTQYF.

This chain links TRBV19 with TRBJ1-2, with TRBD1 identical over 9 bases. Trimming cost V 3 bases and J 5 bases; bases outside gene matches: 7. This CDR3 has 15 amino acids. Germline values: CDR1 LNHDA, CDR2 SQIVND (reference sequence). The CDR3 is CASSITLTGGYGYTF. The CDR3 nucleotides read TGTGCCAGTAGTATCACTTTGACAGGGGGATATGGCTACACCTTC.